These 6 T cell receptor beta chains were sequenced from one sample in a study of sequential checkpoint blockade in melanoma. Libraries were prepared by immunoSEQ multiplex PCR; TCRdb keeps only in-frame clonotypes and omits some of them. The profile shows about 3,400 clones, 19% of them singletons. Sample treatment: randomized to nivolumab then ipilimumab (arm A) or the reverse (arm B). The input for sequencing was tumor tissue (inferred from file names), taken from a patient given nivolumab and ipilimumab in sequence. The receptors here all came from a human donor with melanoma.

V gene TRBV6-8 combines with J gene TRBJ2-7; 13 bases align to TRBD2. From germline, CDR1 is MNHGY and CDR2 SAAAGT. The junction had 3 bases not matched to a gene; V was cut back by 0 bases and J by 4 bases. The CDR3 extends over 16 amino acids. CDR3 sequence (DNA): TGTGCCAGCAGTTACTCGAAACTAGCGGGAGGGTACGAGCAGTACTTC. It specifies CASSYSKLAGGYEQYF.

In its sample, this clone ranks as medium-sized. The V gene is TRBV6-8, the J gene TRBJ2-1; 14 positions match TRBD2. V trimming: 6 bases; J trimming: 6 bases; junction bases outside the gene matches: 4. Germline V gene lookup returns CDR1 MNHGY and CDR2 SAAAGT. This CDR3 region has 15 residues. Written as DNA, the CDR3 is TGTGCCAGCAGCGCGACTAGCGGGGGGGTCAATGAGCAGTTCTTC. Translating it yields CASSATSGGVNEQFF.

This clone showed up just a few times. The CDR3 spells CASSFSLTGHEQYF. The CDR3 nucleotides read TGTGCCAGCAGCTTTAGCCTGACAGGGCACGAGCAGTACTTC. The chain couples TRBV11-3 to TRBJ2-7; 7 bases map to TRBD1. J was trimmed by 5 bases and V by 3 bases; bases with no gene match: 7. In germline, CDR1 is SGHNT, CDR2 YENEEA. The CDR3 covers 14 residues.

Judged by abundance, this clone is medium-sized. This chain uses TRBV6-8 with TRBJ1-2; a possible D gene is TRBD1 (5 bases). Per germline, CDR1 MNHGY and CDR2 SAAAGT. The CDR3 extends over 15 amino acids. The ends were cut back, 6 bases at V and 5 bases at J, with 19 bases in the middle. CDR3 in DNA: TGTGCCAGCAGCCCAAAAACGGGACCGATGTATGGCTACACCTTC. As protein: CASSPKTGPMYGYTF.

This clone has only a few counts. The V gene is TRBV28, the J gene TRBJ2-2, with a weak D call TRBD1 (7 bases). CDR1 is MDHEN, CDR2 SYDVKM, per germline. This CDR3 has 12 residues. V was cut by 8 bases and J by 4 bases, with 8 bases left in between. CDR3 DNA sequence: TGTGCCAGCCAGGGGGGCACCGGGGAGCTGTTTTTT. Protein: CASQGGTGELFF.

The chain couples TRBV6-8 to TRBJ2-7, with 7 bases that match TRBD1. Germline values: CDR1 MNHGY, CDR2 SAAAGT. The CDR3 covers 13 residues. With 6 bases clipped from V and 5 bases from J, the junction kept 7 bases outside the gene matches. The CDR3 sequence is CASRPSDRDEQYF. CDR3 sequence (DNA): TGTGCCAGCAGACCTTCCGACAGGGACGAGCAGTACTTC.